Each of the 22 T cell receptor beta chains below was sequenced from the same sample in a study of glioma-infiltrating T cells. TCR alpha and beta CDR3 regions were amplified from RNA using iRepertoire nested multiplex PCR. TCRdb re-called the multiplex PCR reads through MiXCR, storing one row per CDR3 protein. This table holds fewer than 200,000 distinct CDR3 sequences, approximately 40% found once. Sequencing was done on a sample of glioma tissue, nonneoplastic brain tissue, or PBMCs (not recorded which). Receptors originate from a human donor with low-grade glioma or glioblastoma, undergoing nonglioma brain surgery, or in good health (not recorded which).

This chain uses TRBV3-1 with TRBJ2-1, with D perhaps TRBD1 (5 bases). The CDR3 spans 16 residues. Germline loops: CDR1 LGHDT, CDR2 YNNKEL (reference sequence). V lost 0 bases and J 3 bases, leaving 12 bases between the germline ends. CDR3 bases: TGTGCCAGCAGCCAAGATGACAGACCTAACTACAATGAGCAGTTCTTC. It encodes CASSQDDRPNYNEQFF.

This clonotype came up many times. V usage is TRBV24-1 and J usage is TRBJ2-5; 9 bases are a match to TRBD2. V lost 3 bases and J lost 5; bases outside the gene matches: 6. This CDR3 has 15 residues. CDR1 and CDR2 from the germline V gene are KGHDR and SFDVKD. The CDR3 DNA follows: TGTGCCACCAGTGATCCCGGGACTAGCTTTGAGACCCAGTACTTC. Translation: CATSDPGTSFETQYF.

This clonotype was seen once. V usage is TRBV6-2 or TRBV6-3 and J usage is TRBJ1-6; 8 nucleotides line up with TRBD1. Germline V gene sequence: CDR1 MNHEY, CDR2 SVGEGT. This CDR3 spans 17 amino acids. The trim removed 5 bases at V and 0 bases at J, leaving 6 bases unmatched. CDR3 residues: CASSRQGPSSYNSPLHF. CDR3 bases: TGTGCCAGCAGTAGACAGGGGCCAAGCTCCTATAATTCACCCCTCCACTTT.

About this clonotype: This may be a read error: a much more frequent sequence differs by one nucleotide. The chain recombines TRBV6-2 or TRBV6-3 with TRBJ2-1; D may be TRBD2 (5 bases). The CDR3 contains 13 residues. V shed 7 bases and J shed 6 bases, with 13 bases lying between them. CDR1 and CDR2 (germline): MNHEY, SVGEGT. CDR3: CASKAWTFNEQFF. The CDR3 DNA follows: TGTGCCAGCAAGGCCTGGACTTTCAATGAGCAGTTCTTC.

This clonotype was recorded a few times. V is TRBV7-3 and J is TRBJ2-7; 12 nucleotides match TRBD2. The CDR3 has 15 residues. The ends lost 5 bases at V and 2 bases at J; junction bases unmatched: 4. CDR1 and CDR2 from the germline V gene are SGHTA and FQGTGA. CDR3 amino acids: CASSVTSGSPYEQYF. In DNA form, the CDR3 reads TGTGCCAGCAGCGTGACTAGCGGGAGCCCCTACGAGCAGTACTTC.

The J gene is TRBJ1-2, the V gene TRBV6-2 or TRBV6-3; a possible D gene is TRBD1 (5 bases). Germline CDR1 reads MNHEY; CDR2 reads SVGEGT. V lost 6 bases and J lost 2, with 16 bases in between. The CDR3 runs to 15 residues. CDR3 in amino acids: CASSKKVGTNYGYTF. In DNA, the CDR3 is TGTGCCAGCAGCAAAAAGGTAGGGACGAACTATGGCTACACCTTC.

This clonotype was seen many times. This chain uses TRBV28 with TRBJ2-1; 9 nucleotides agree with TRBD2. CDR3 length equals 16 residues. Germline assignment: CDR1 MDHEN and CDR2 SYDVKM. V was clipped by 1 base and J by 1 base; unmatched bases: 2. CDR3 residues: CASSLSSGKSYNEQFF. The CDR3 bases are TGTGCCAGCAGTTTATCTAGCGGGAAGTCCTACAATGAGCAGTTCTTC.

V and J are TRBV19 and TRBJ2-1; possible D gene TRBD1, 6 bases. V was clipped by 9 bases and J by 12 bases, with 24 bases between them. CDR1 is LNHDA, CDR2 SQIVND, per germline (reference sequence). This CDR3 has 14 residues. The CDR3 here is CASTPGVGPVMQFF. CDR3 DNA: TGTGCCAGCACCCCAGGGGTAGGCCCAGTTATGCAGTTCTTC.

A note on this clonotype: One end of the junction is discordant with germline, which a read error may explain. The J gene is TRBJ2-1, the V gene TRBV7-3; TRBD2 might be the D (6 bases). Germline CDR1 reads SGHTA; CDR2 reads FQGTGA. This CDR3 spans 18 amino acids. CDR3 DNA sequence: TGTGCCAGCAGCTTAATTCCCCTCCCGGGAGCCCCGTTCAATGAGAAGTTCTTC. Translated: CASSLIPLPGAPFNEKFF. Full variable domain (remainder filled in from reference TRBV7-3 and TRBJ2-1): GAGVSQTPSNKVTEKGKYVELRCDPISGHTALYWYRQSLGQGPEFLIYFQGTGAADDSGLPNDRFFAVRPEGSVSTLKIQRTERGDSAVYLCASSLIPLPGAPFNEKFFGPGTRLTVL.

About this clonotype: A read error may account for a junction end that differs from germline. The chain recombines TRBV24-1 with TRBJ2-2; D unresolved. The germline V gene has CDR1 KGHDR and CDR2 SFDVKD. The CDR3 spans 15 residues. CDR3: CATTDLKTNTGELFF. For the CDR3, the DNA is TGTGCCACCACTGATTTGAAGACGAACACCGGGGAGCTGTTTTTT.

The table lists this clonotype with many counts. This chain links TRBV6-1 with TRBJ2-1; possibly TRBD2 for D (6 bases). V dropped 0 bases and J dropped 0 bases, with 6 bases sitting between them. Germline values: CDR1 MNHNS, CDR2 SASEGT. This CDR3 has 15 residues. The CDR3 DNA follows: TGTGCCAGCAGTGAAGCAGCGGGCTCCTACAATGAGCAGTTCTTC. Translating gives CASSEAAGSYNEQFF.

The table lists this clonotype with many counts. This chain connects TRBV7-2 to TRBJ2-2, with 7 bases fitting TRBD1. Germline V gene lookup returns CDR1 SGHTA and CDR2 FQGNSA. Trimming cost V 7 bases and J 5 bases; bases outside gene matches: 7. This CDR3 spans 14 amino acids. The CDR3 here is CASTDRVGTGELFF. For the CDR3, the DNA is TGTGCCAGCACCGACAGGGTGGGGACCGGGGAGCTGTTTTTT. The complete variable domain, with remaining parts taken from reference TRBV7-2 and TRBJ2-2, reads GAGVSQSPSNKVTEKGKDVELRCDPISGHTALYWYRQSLGQGLEFLIYFQGNSAPDKSGLPSDRFSAERTGGSVSTLTIQRTQQEDSAVYLCASTDRVGTGELFFGEGSRLTVL.

The table lists this clonotype with many counts. This chain connects TRBV27 to TRBJ2-1; D may match TRBD1 or TRBD2 (5 bases each). This CDR3 has 13 amino acids. Germline lookup yields CDR1 MNHEY and CDR2 SMNVEV (reference sequence). V was trimmed by 8 bases and J by 7 bases, leaving 15 bases between them. CDR3 nucleotides: TGTGCCAGCGGATCTTCGAGGGGTAATGAGCAGTTCTTC. As protein: CASGSSRGNEQFF.

Remarks on this clonotype: It may be a read error: a sequence one base away is much more abundant. In DNA form, the CDR3 reads TGTGCCAGCAGTTCCGGGACTGACTCTGGGGCCAACGTCCTGACTTTC. Translated, it gives CASSSGTDSGANVLTF. This chain links TRBV27 with TRBJ2-6; maybe TRBD2 (6 bases). V was cut by 4 bases and J by 0 bases, with 10 bases left in between. Germline-derived CDR1 and CDR2 are MNHEY and SMNVEV (reference sequence). The CDR3 covers 16 residues.

The V gene is TRBV20-1, the J gene TRBJ1-1, with D uncertain. CDR3 length: 13 amino acids. Germline CDR1 DFQATT, CDR2 SNEGSKA (reference sequence). V was pared by 3 bases and J by 3 bases, with 11 bases between. CDR3 in amino acids: CSARNDMDTEAFF. In DNA, the CDR3 is TGCAGTGCTAGGAACGATATGGACACTGAAGCTTTCTTT.

This clonotype has a handful of counts. The chain combines TRBV19 with TRBJ2-7; D gene uncertain. V was pared by 6 bases and J by 3 bases, with 12 bases between. The germline V gene encodes CDR1 LNHDA and CDR2 SQIVND (reference sequence). The CDR3 runs to 13 residues. The CDR3 protein is CASRALQDYEQYF. The CDR3 DNA reads TGTGCCAGTAGGGCCCTACAAGACTACGAGCAGTACTTC. The full variable domain, with the rest looked up from reference TRBV19 and TRBJ2-7, is DGGITQSPKYLFRKEGQNVTLSCEQNLNHDAMYWYRQDPGQGLRLIYYSQIVNDFQKGDIAEGYSVSREKKESFPLTVTSAQKNPTAFYLCASRALQDYEQYFGPGTRLTVT.

This clonotype showed up just a few times. This may arise from a read error, as a much more abundant clone is one base away. The V gene is TRBV6-2 or TRBV6-3, the J gene TRBJ2-2; D perhaps matches TRBD2 (5 bases). CDR1 is MNHEY and CDR2 is SVGEGT in the germline V gene. The CDR3 length is 11 residues. As DNA, the CDR3 is TGTGCCAGCAGTTATGCCGGGGATCTGTTTTTT. This gives the protein CASSYAGDLFF.

In its sample, this clonotype was seen many times. The chain has TRBV6-1 and TRBJ1-2; the match to TRBD1 covers 7 bases. The germline gives CDR1 MNHNS, CDR2 SASEGT. CDR3 length: 14 residues. Losses at the gene ends were 5 bases for V and 5 bases for J; bases not matched to a gene: 8. As DNA, the CDR3 is TGTGCCAGCAGTCTAGACAGGGATCCATATGGCTACACCTTC. This codes for CASSLDRDPYGYTF.

This clonotype was detected ten times or more. CDR3 bases: TGTGCCAGCAGCCAAGATGCGGGAGCGGATACGCAGTATTTT. Its translation is CASSQDAGADTQYF. The chain links TRBV4-2 to TRBJ2-3; 7 bases are shared with TRBD2. CDR3 length equals 14 residues. CDR1 and CDR2 (germline): LGHNA, YNFKEQ. Trimming cost V 0 bases and J 6 bases; bases outside gene matches: 3.

Note on this clonotype: A read error may account for a junction end that differs from germline. The genes are TRBV20-1 and TRBJ2-5; D gene unclear. The germline gives CDR1 DFQATT, CDR2 SNEGSKA (reference sequence). The CDR3 covers 12 residues. Here the CDR3 DNA reads TGCAGTGATAGGGCAACGGCAGAGACCAAGTACTTC. The encoded protein is CSDRATAETKYF.

This clonotype was recorded at least ten times. CDR3 loop: CASSYSLRKNEQFF. CDR3 in DNA: TGTGCCAGCAGTTACTCCCTTAGGAAAAATGAGCAGTTCTTC. V and J are TRBV6-2 or TRBV6-3 and TRBJ2-1; D ambiguous. V was cut by 0 bases and J by 7 bases, with 10 bases left in between. The CDR3 sequence is 14 residues long. Germline CDR1 is MNHEY and CDR2 is SVGEGT.

This clonotype has just a few counts. The genes are TRBV5-1 and TRBJ1-4; maybe TRBD1 (6 bases). Germline assignment: CDR1 SGHRS and CDR2 YFSETQ. CDR3 length: 14 amino acids. Trimming took 3 bases from V and 8 from J, leaving 14 bases between them. The CDR3 DNA is TGCGCCAGCAGCTCAGGGGTCTATGAGGAAAAACTGTTTTTT. Translated: CASSSGVYEEKLFF. Full variable domain (missing parts from reference TRBV5-1 and TRBJ1-4): KAGVTQTPRYLIKTRGQQVTLSCSPISGHRSVSWYQQTPGQGLQFLFEYFSETQRNKGNFPGRFSGRQFSNSRSEMNVSTLELGDSALYLCASSSGVYEEKLFFGSGTQLSVL.